Shown below are 14 T cell receptor beta chains from a single sample sequenced in a study of cytomegalovirus exposure and HLA in healthy donors. PCR employed 60 Vbeta and 13 Jbeta primers. TCRdb's copy holds only in-frame clones and misses some; the assay was immunoSEQ multiplex PCR. The profile covers around 110,000 clones, with roughly 70% appearing a single time and roughly 1.6% taken by the ten largest. The material sequenced was PBMCs. The receptors here all came from a woman between 18 and 30 years old in good health and CMV-seronegative.

This clone was counted once. The CDR3 region has the DNA TGTGCCAGCAGTTCCAGGGACAGGGCGGTTGATGGCTACACCTTC. It specifies CASSSRDRAVDGYTF. This rearrangement joins TRBV28 to TRBJ1-2; TRBD1 matches at 9 bases. Per germline, CDR1 MDHEN and CDR2 SYDVKM. The CDR3 contains 15 residues. The junction had 9 bases not matched to a gene; V was cut back by 4 bases and J by 6 bases.

The chain recombines TRBV10-3 with TRBJ1-1, with no clear D. From germline, CDR1 is ENHRY and CDR2 SYGVKD. Trimming cost V 3 bases and J 9 bases, with 14 bases left between them. The CDR3 contains 13 residues. The CDR3 reads CAISDLEEIQAFF. The CDR3 DNA reads as TGTGCCATCAGTGATCTGGAGGAAATCCAAGCTTTCTTT.

The V call is TRBV11-2, the J call TRBJ1-1; a weak D match, TRBD1 (6 bases). The germline V and J ends were trimmed by 1 base and 0 bases, with 18 bases remaining between them. CDR3 length equals 18 residues. In germline, CDR1 is SGHAT, CDR2 FQNNGV. Written as DNA, the CDR3 is TGTGCCAGCAGCTTAGTTCCGGGGGGCAGGGGAATGAACACTGAAGCTTTCTTT. Translated: CASSLVPGGRGMNTEAFF.

The gene calls are TRBV29-1 and TRBJ2-1; 8 bases align to TRBD2. The germline V gene encodes CDR1 SQVTM and CDR2 ANQGSEA. This CDR3 spans 16 amino acids. The junction had 7 bases not matched to a gene; V was cut back by 3 bases and J by 0 bases. CDR3 sequence reads: CSVESQRGSSYNEQFF. The CDR3 coding sequence is TGCAGCGTTGAGTCCCAGCGGGGGAGCTCCTACAATGAGCAGTTCTTC.

The genes are TRBV13 and TRBJ2-3; 10 positions match TRBD2. Per the germline V gene, CDR1 is PRHDT and CDR2 is FYEKMQ (reference sequence). Trimming at V came to 0 bases and at J to 2 bases, leaving 5 bases not matched to a gene. The CDR3 runs to 17 residues. The CDR3 protein is CASSLGWTSGYTDTQYF. As DNA, the CDR3 is TGTGCCAGCAGCTTAGGGTGGACTAGCGGATACACAGATACGCAGTATTTT.

This clone was seen only a few times. V gene TRBV7-9 combines with J gene TRBJ2-1; 9 bases line up with TRBD2. There are 17 residues in the CDR3. CDR1 and CDR2 from the germline V gene are SEHNR and FQNEAQ (reference sequence). With 0 bases clipped from V and 5 bases from J, the junction kept 8 bases outside the gene matches. Here the CDR3 reads CASSLAGHASGDNEQFF. The CDR3 nucleotides are TGTGCCAGCAGCTTAGCGGGTCACGCTAGCGGGGACAATGAGCAGTTCTTC.

As concerns this clone: Other nucleotide sequences from this sample produce the same CDR3. This chain connects TRBV11-2 to TRBJ2-5; 7 nucleotides agree with TRBD2. V gave up 2 bases and J gave up 5 bases; unmatched junction bases: 2. The CDR3 consists of 13 residues. Per the germline V gene, CDR1 is SGHAT and CDR2 is FQNNGV. This CDR3 is CASSLSGGETQYF. In nucleotides, the CDR3 is TGTGCCAGCAGCTTATCCGGGGGGGAGACCCAGTACTTC.

The gene calls are TRBV7-2 and TRBJ2-7, with TRBD2 as a possible D gene (6 bases). The germline V and J ends were trimmed by 3 bases and 2 bases, with 14 bases remaining between them. The length of the CDR3 is 15 residues. Germline CDR1 reads SGHTA; CDR2 reads FQGNSA. The CDR3 loop reads CASSFQGGEAYEQYF. The CDR3 DNA reads TGTGCCAGCAGCTTCCAAGGCGGGGAGGCCTACGAGCAGTACTTC.

This clone is a singleton in its sample. The rearrangement uses TRBV14 and TRBJ2-3, with 7 bases fitting TRBD1. V shed 2 bases, J shed 6 bases, and the junction held 5 bases outside the gene matches. The germline V gene encodes CDR1 SGHDN and CDR2 FVKESK. This CDR3 comprises 14 residues. The CDR3 coding sequence is TGTGCCAGCAGCCAATACAGGGGCGGCGATACGCAGTATTTT. Translating it yields CASSQYRGGDTQYF. Variable domain in full (rest from reference TRBV14 and TRBJ2-3): EAGVTQFPSHSVIEKGQTVTLRCDPISGHDNLYWYRRVMGKEIKFLLHFVKESKQDESGMPNNRFLAERTGGTYSTLKVQPAELEDSGVYFCASSQYRGGDTQYFGPGTRLTVL.

The rearrangement links TRBV10-3 to TRBJ1-1; 10 nucleotides align to TRBD1. The CDR3 is 14 amino acids. V was pared by 6 bases and J by 1 base, with 2 bases of the junction left unmatched. Germline V gene lookup returns CDR1 ENHRY and CDR2 SYGVKD. The CDR3 sequence is CAIRGQGTNTEAFF. CDR3 DNA: TGTGCCATCAGGGGACAGGGGACGAACACTGAAGCTTTCTTT.

This chain joins TRBV5-1 and TRBJ1-5; D perhaps matches TRBD1 (5 bases). The V end was cut by 0 bases, the J end by 3 bases, with 10 bases between. CDR3 length: 15 amino acids. Germline V gene sequence: CDR1 SGHRS, CDR2 YFSETQ. The CDR3 region has the DNA TGCGCCAGCAGCTTGGAAGGGGCTTTCAATCAGCCCCAGCATTTT. The encoded protein is CASSLEGAFNQPQHF. Together with reference TRBV5-1 and TRBJ1-5, the CDR3 gives the full variable domain: KAGVTQTPRYLIKTRGQQVTLSCSPISGHRSVSWYQQTPGQGLQFLFEYFSETQRNKGNFPGRFSGRQFSNSRSEMNVSTLELGDSALYLCASSLEGAFNQPQHFGDGTRLSIL.

This chain links TRBV28 with TRBJ2-7; 8 bases line up with TRBD2. V lost 1 base and J lost 4; bases outside the gene matches: 24. This CDR3 comprises 21 residues. From germline, CDR1 is MDHEN and CDR2 SYDVKM. The DNA of the CDR3 is TGTGCCAGCAGTTTATCGGTCTTACGGCCAGATAGCGGGGATTTACTTTACGAGCAGTACTTC. Amino acids: CASSLSVLRPDSGDLLYEQYF.

The rearrangement uses TRBV28 and TRBJ1-2; 7 nucleotides align to TRBD1. CDR1 and CDR2 from the germline V gene are MDHEN and SYDVKM. The CDR3 is 12 amino acids. The V and J ends lost 7 bases and 7 bases, in that order; junction bases with no gene match: 6. This chain's CDR3 is CASTTGEVGYTF. The CDR3 DNA follows: TGTGCCAGCACAACAGGGGAGGTTGGCTACACCTTC.

This clone occurred a few times. The CDR3 bases are TGTGCCAGCAGCTTGGGACAGTCGAACACTGAAGCTTTCTTT. Its protein product is CASSLGQSNTEAFF. This rearrangement joins TRBV7-9 to TRBJ1-1, with TRBD1 matching over 7 bases. J lost 1 base, V lost 3 bases, and 2 bases had no gene match. Germline V gene data show CDR1 as SEHNR and CDR2 as FQNEAQ (reference sequence). The CDR3 runs to 14 residues. The whole variable domain, remainder taken from reference TRBV7-9 and TRBJ1-1, is DTGVSQNPRHKITKRGQNVTFRCDPISEHNRLYWYRQTLGQGPEFLTYFQNEAQLEKSRLLSDRFSAERPKGSFSTLEIQRTEQGDSAMYLCASSLGQSNTEAFFGQGTRLTVV.